A selection of T cell receptor beta chains follows, all from one sample in a study of T cell responses to AZD1222 COVID-19 vaccine. Clones were read by immunoSEQ multiplex PCR, and TCRdb kept only the in-frame ones, dropping some. The profile shows 100,000 to 150,000 clones, more than 75% of them singletons. The starting material was peripheral blood, obtained 28 days after the second AZD1222 dose. These receptors all come from an adult who received the AZD1222 COVID-19 vaccine. Both conserved end residues are part of each CDR3. A D gene is named only where the DNA matches it firmly. Expanded clones get a size class; other rows say once, few or many, or leave the size out.

CDR3,DNA,V,length,size,D,J
CASSLDGAAQETQYF,TGCGCCAGCAGCTTGGATGGGGCGGCGCAAGAGACCCAGTACTTC,TRBV5-1,15,NA,NA,TRBJ2-5
CASSHYSTSNRETEAFF,TGTGCCAGCTCACACTACTCAACCTCGAACAGGGAGACTGAAGCTTTCTTT,TRBV18,17,NA,NA,TRBJ1-1
CASSLDREGYTF,TGTGCCAGCAGTCTGGACAGGGAGGGCTACACCTTC,TRBV6-5,12,NA,TRBD1,TRBJ1-2
CASSNKWRGVNQPQHF,TGTGCCAGCAGTAACAAATGGAGGGGGGTGAATCAGCCCCAGCATTTT,TRBV27,16,NA,NA,TRBJ1-5
CASSLEVEGPSSGNTIYF,TGTGCCAGCAGCTTAGAAGTTGAGGGCCCCAGCTCTGGAAACACCATATATTTT,TRBV7-6,18,NA,NA,TRBJ1-3
CASSPTGEGGYTF,TGTGCCAGCAGCCCGACAGGGGAGGGTGGCTACACCTTC,TRBV12-3/TRBV12-4,13,NA,TRBD1,TRBJ1-2
CAGSTIEGVYETQYF,TGTGCCGGGTCGACGATTGAGGGAGTATACGAGACCCAGTACTTC,TRBV11-2,15,few,NA,TRBJ2-5
CAWGPEGATEAFF,TGTGCCTGGGGACCCGAGGGGGCAACTGAAGCTTTCTTT,TRBV30,13,NA,TRBD1,TRBJ1-1
CASSCRGASSNQPQHF,TGCGCCAGCAGTTGTAGGGGCGCGAGTAGCAATCAGCCCCAGCATTTT,TRBV10-1,16,NA,NA,TRBJ1-5
CASSTSGAVSYTF,TGTGCCAGCAGTACCTCAGGGGCTGTGAGCTACACCTTC,TRBV12-3/TRBV12-4,13,NA,NA,TRBJ1-2
CASSQYAANTEAFF,TGTGCCAGCAGCCAATACGCAGCGAACACTGAAGCTTTCTTT,TRBV16,14,NA,NA,TRBJ1-1
CASSIGRTANTGELFF,TGTGCCAGTAGTATAGGTCGGACAGCGAACACCGGGGAGCTGTTTTTT,TRBV19,16,NA,NA,TRBJ2-2
CAWSAGGSRDTQYF,TGTGCCTGGAGCGCAGGGGGCTCTAGAGATACGCAGTATTTT,TRBV30,14,NA,TRBD1,TRBJ2-3
CASTYSGVGYEQYF,TGTGCCAGCACCTACTCCGGGGTTGGGTACGAGCAGTACTTC,TRBV6-2/TRBV6-3,14,NA,NA,TRBJ2-7
CAGQRGGTLYGYTF,TGTGCCGGTCAGAGGGGAGGCACGCTCTATGGCTACACCTTC,TRBV7-3,14,NA,NA,TRBJ1-2
CASSLDRGLYEQYF,TGCGCCAGCAGCTTGGACAGGGGGCTTTACGAGCAGTACTTC,TRBV5-1,14,NA,TRBD1,TRBJ2-7